This is a list of T cell receptor beta chains from one sample in a study of blood T cell repertoires in COVID-19. Libraries were prepared by immunoSEQ multiplex PCR; TCRdb keeps only in-frame clonotypes and omits some of them. Altogether about 29,000 clones are present, about nine tenths being singletons, with the ten largest covering about 24%. The sequenced sample consisted of peripheral blood. These TCRs come from a human donor with active COVID-19. The donor label of this sample is uncertain. The CDR3 runs from the conserved cysteine through the conserved F or W. D genes are given only for firm matches. Size is stated for part of the rows, as once, few or many counts, or as a class when the clone is expanded.

V: TRBV3-1/TRBV3-2
size: few
D: NA
J: TRBJ2-7
CDR3: CASSQPGLSSPKVYF
DNA: TGTGCCAGCAGCCAGCCGGGACTTTCCTCCCCCAAGGTCTACTTC

V: TRBV4-3
size: NA
D: NA
J: TRBJ1-4
CDR3: CASSQDFGGGSEKLFF
DNA: TGCGCCAGCAGCCAAGATTTTGGGGGAGGTAGTGAAAAACTGTTTTTT

V: TRBV7-2
size: NA
D: TRBD2
J: TRBJ2-3
CDR3: CASGGASGSTDTQYF
DNA: TGTGCCAGCGGGGGGGCTAGCGGGAGCACAGATACGCAGTATTTT

V: TRBV5-4
size: NA
D: NA
J: TRBJ1-1
CDR3: CASSLFPTEDTEAFF
DNA: TGTGCCAGCAGCTTGTTTCCCACGGAGGACACTGAAGCTTTCTTT

V: TRBV14
size: NA
D: TRBD1
J: TRBJ1-1
CDR3: CASSQMDRLNTEAFF
DNA: TGTGCCAGCAGCCAAATGGACAGGCTGAACACTGAAGCTTTCTTT

V: TRBV7-9
size: NA
D: TRBD1
J: TRBJ2-7
CDR3: CASRTGVSYEQYF
DNA: TGTGCCAGCAGGACAGGGGTTTCCTACGAGCAGTACTTC

V: TRBV15
size: NA
D: NA
J: TRBJ1-1
CDR3: CATRQGYGNTEAFF
DNA: TGTGCCACTCGTCAGGGTTATGGGAACACTGAAGCTTTCTTT

V: TRBV6-5
size: NA
D: TRBD1
J: TRBJ2-7
CDR3: CASYLTGTVSYEQYF
DNA: TGTGCCAGCTACCTTACCGGGACAGTCTCCTACGAGCAGTACTTC

V: TRBV12-5
size: NA
D: TRBD1
J: TRBJ2-3
CDR3: CASGPSGTAATDTQYF
DNA: TGTGCTAGTGGCCCCTCCGGGACAGCAGCCACAGATACGCAGTATTTT

V: TRBV27
size: NA
D: TRBD2
J: TRBJ2-3
CDR3: CASSRSRLAGTDTQYF
DNA: TGTGCCAGCAGCCGAAGTCGGCTAGCGGGCACAGATACGCAGTATTTT

V: TRBV27
size: NA
D: NA
J: TRBJ2-7
CDR3: CASSFGEDGSYEQYF
DNA: TGTGCCAGCAGTTTCGGAGAGGACGGGAGCTACGAGCAGTACTTC

V: TRBV6-5
size: NA
D: TRBD2
J: TRBJ2-5
CDR3: CASSLRLAARETQYF
DNA: TGTGCCAGCAGTTTACGACTAGCCGCCCGTGAGACCCAGTACTTC

V: TRBV9
size: NA
D: NA
J: TRBJ1-1
CDR3: CASSGGLMNTEAFF
DNA: TGTGCCAGCAGCGGGGGACTTATGAACACTGAAGCTTTCTTT

V: TRBV5-1
size: NA
D: NA
J: TRBJ1-3
CDR3: CASSLDRVGDLSGNTIYF
DNA: TGCGCCAGCAGCTTGGACAGGGTAGGGGACCTCTCTGGAAACACCATATATTTT

V: TRBV7-3
size: few
D: NA
J: TRBJ1-1
CDR3: CASSPQDSFEAFF
DNA: TGTGCCAGCAGCCCTCAGGACAGTTTTGAAGCTTTCTTT

V: TRBV2
size: NA
D: TRBD1
J: TRBJ2-3
CDR3: CASKPGQTTDTQYF
DNA: TGTGCCAGCAAACCGGGACAGACCACAGATACGCAGTATTTT

V: TRBV10-2
size: once
D: TRBD1
J: TRBJ2-1
CDR3: CASSYGEGATTFEQFF
DNA: TGCGCCAGCAGCTACGGTGAGGGGGCCACGACCTTTGAGCAGTTCTTC

V: TRBV12-3/TRBV12-4
size: NA
D: TRBD1
J: TRBJ1-5
CDR3: CASTLQGGQPQHF
DNA: TGTGCCAGCACCCTACAGGGGGGACAGCCCCAGCATTTT

V: TRBV5-1
size: NA
D: TRBD2
J: TRBJ2-2
CDR3: CASSRTPPYNSGENTGELFF
DNA: TGCGCCAGCAGCCGGACCCCACCGTACAATAGCGGGGAGAACACCGGGGAGCTGTTTTTT

V: TRBV3-1/TRBV3-2
size: NA
D: NA
J: TRBJ2-1
CDR3: CASSQGKERQFF
DNA: TGTGCCAGCAGCCAAGGTAAGGAGCGGCAGTTCTTC

V: TRBV27
size: NA
D: TRBD1
J: TRBJ2-7
CDR3: CASSFGTGSSINEQYF
DNA: TGTGCCAGCAGTTTCGGGACAGGGAGTAGTATTAACGAGCAGTACTTC

V: TRBV11-3
size: few
D: TRBD2
J: TRBJ2-3
CDR3: CASSSILAGVRTDTQYF
DNA: TGTGCCAGCAGCTCTATACTAGCGGGAGTTCGGACAGATACGCAGTATTTT

V: TRBV2
size: NA
D: NA
J: TRBJ1-1
CDR3: CASSDGENTEAFF
DNA: TGTGCCAGCAGTGACGGAGAGAACACTGAAGCTTTCTTT

V: TRBV7-2
size: NA
D: TRBD1
J: TRBJ2-7
CDR3: CASSLVGQGGYEQYF
DNA: TGTGCCAGCAGCTTAGTGGGACAGGGTGGGTACGAGCAGTACTTC

V: TRBV3-1/TRBV3-2
size: NA
D: TRBD2
J: TRBJ2-5
CDR3: CASSQDVRGAQYF
DNA: TGTGCCAGCAGCCAAGATGTCCGGGGGGCCCAGTACTTC

V: TRBV27
size: NA
D: NA
J: TRBJ2-1
CDR3: CASSFRDSGNEQFF
DNA: TGTGCCAGCAGTTTCCGGGACTCCGGCAATGAGCAGTTCTTC

V: TRBV5-1
size: NA
D: TRBD2
J: TRBJ2-7
CDR3: CASSLELAGGPGYEQYF
DNA: TGCGCCAGCAGCTTGGAACTAGCGGGAGGGCCGGGGTACGAGCAGTACTTC

V: TRBV7-9
size: NA
D: NA
J: TRBJ1-1
CDR3: CASSSSTGARGEAFF
DNA: TGTGCCAGCAGCTCCTCTACCGGCGCCAGGGGTGAAGCTTTCTTT

V: TRBV5-1
size: NA
D: TRBD1
J: TRBJ2-7
CDR3: CASSLRGTGSGVPSEQYF
DNA: TGCGCCAGCAGCTTGCGAGGGACAGGGTCTGGGGTACCTTCCGAGCAGTACTTC

V: TRBV6-5
size: few
D: TRBD2
J: TRBJ2-1
CDR3: CASTPGLVYNEQFF
DNA: TGTGCCAGCACTCCGGGACTAGTCTACAATGAGCAGTTCTTC

V: TRBV5-1
size: few
D: TRBD1
J: TRBJ2-2
CDR3: CASSLVGTGAGELFF
DNA: TGCGCCAGCAGCTTGGTTGGGACAGGGGCCGGGGAGCTGTTTTTT

V: TRBV18
size: NA
D: TRBD1
J: TRBJ2-7
CDR3: CASSGDRGGSYEQYF
DNA: TGTGCCAGCTCAGGGGACAGGGGAGGTTCCTACGAGCAGTACTTC

V: TRBV3-1/TRBV3-2
size: NA
D: TRBD2
J: TRBJ2-7
CDR3: CASSQDLLAGASYEQYF
DNA: TGTGCCAGCAGCCAAGATTTACTAGCGGGAGCCTCCTACGAGCAGTACTTC

V: TRBV6-6
size: NA
D: NA
J: TRBJ2-6
CDR3: CASSLEGAGANVLTF
DNA: TGTGCCAGCAGTTTAGAGGGAGCGGGGGCCAACGTCCTGACTTTC

V: TRBV27
size: NA
D: TRBD2
J: TRBJ2-3
CDR3: CASSFSGRTTDTQYF
DNA: TGTGCCAGCAGTTTTAGCGGGAGGACCACAGATACGCAGTATTTT

V: TRBV27
size: NA
D: TRBD1
J: TRBJ2-5
CDR3: CASSLLGDRVRETQYF
DNA: TGTGCCAGCAGTTTATTGGGAGACAGGGTGCGAGAGACCCAGTACTTC

V: TRBV5-1
size: NA
D: NA
J: TRBJ2-2
CDR3: CASSLAKQGIITVSGGELFF
DNA: TGCGCCAGCAGCTTGGCCAAACAGGGGATAATCACGGTAAGCGGGGGGGAGCTGTTTTTT

V: TRBV29-1
size: NA
D: TRBD2
J: TRBJ2-3
CDR3: CSVESSGTSGPITDTQYF
DNA: TGCAGCGTTGAATCGAGCGGGACTAGCGGACCAATCACAGATACGCAGTATTTT

V: TRBV7-3
size: NA
D: TRBD1
J: TRBJ2-3
CDR3: CASSPIPGTGVTQYF
DNA: TGTGCCAGCAGCCCCATTCCCGGGACAGGGGTTACGCAGTATTTT

V: TRBV4-3
size: NA
D: NA
J: TRBJ2-3
CDR3: CASSQDRGRGADTQYF
DNA: TGCGCCAGCAGCCAAGACAGGGGACGAGGGGCAGATACGCAGTATTTT

V: TRBV19
size: NA
D: TRBD2
J: TRBJ2-1
CDR3: CASSIDLAGGRFF
DNA: TGTGCCAGTAGTATAGATCTGGCGGGAGGGCGGTTCTTC

V: TRBV5-4
size: NA
D: TRBD2
J: TRBJ2-1
CDR3: CASSSHTSGTYNEQFF
DNA: TGTGCCAGCAGCTCCCACACTAGCGGCACCTACAATGAGCAGTTCTTC